These 7 T cell receptor beta chains were sequenced from one sample in a study of T cells after yellow fever vaccination (dated by TCRdb to the late 2010s). Library generation was performed with 5' RACE. Sequencing took place on an Illumina HiSeq 2500. TCRdb took the public reads, trimmed them with fastp at Q25, ran MiXCR for clone calling and kept in-frame beta chains. When rows share a CDR3 protein, they turn into one entry using the most common DNA and genes. The sample table contains 450,000 to 650,000 distinct CDR3 sequences; only one count was recorded for about a fifth of them. The ten largest clones take up about a sixth of the sample. Per the publication, the treatment or condition label means: live attenuated yellow fever vaccine strain. Sequencing was performed on PBMCs, taken 21 days after the first yellow fever vaccination. The receptors were gathered from a young man who received the YFV17D yellow fever vaccine.

This clonotype was recorded many times. This chain's CDR3 is CASSSVSYGYTF. CDR3 coding DNA: TGTGCCAGCAGTTCCGTCTCATATGGCTACACCTTC. J is TRBJ1-2 and V is TRBV12-3 or TRBV12-4; D not certain. Trimming took off 4 bases at V and 5 bases at J, with 8 bases between the two ends. The CDR3 has 12 amino acids.

A few counts support this clonotype. The chain carries TRBV30 and TRBJ2-5; a possible D gene is TRBD1 (6 bases). V lost 0 bases, J lost 7 bases, and 6 bases lay in between. This CDR3 region has 11 residues. CDR1 and CDR2 (germline): GTSNPN, SVGIG (reference sequence). CDR3 amino acids: CAWSVQGTQYF. CDR3 DNA: TGTGCCTGGAGTGTACAGGGGACCCAGTACTTC.

This clonotype was counted at least ten times. The CDR3 loop reads CASSLFGGDTYEQYV. CDR3 nucleotides: TGCGCCAGCAGCTTGTTTGGGGGGGACACCTACGAGCAGTACGTC. V and J are TRBV5-1 and TRBJ2-7; perhaps TRBD2 as D (7 bases). Looked up from germline, CDR1 is SGHRS and CDR2 is YFSETQ. Trimming took off 1 base at V and 2 bases at J, with 13 bases between the two ends. The CDR3 totals 15 residues.

The chain links TRBV6-1 to TRBJ2-2; 10 nucleotides agree with TRBD1. The length of the CDR3 is 17 residues. Per the germline V gene, CDR1 is MNHNS and CDR2 is SASEGT. J gave up 4 bases and V 6 bases, and 11 bases lay outside the gene matches. The CDR3 DNA follows: TGTGCCAGCAGAAACTTAGGGGACAGGGGTGCCACCGGGGAGCTGTTTTTT. This translates into CASRNLGDRGATGELFF.

This chain uses TRBV6-5 with TRBJ1-4, with D uncertain. The CDR3 sequence is 14 residues long. The V end was cut by 2 bases, the J end by 4 bases, with 8 bases between. CDR1 and CDR2 from the germline V gene are MNHEY and SVGAGI. The CDR3 spells CASSYTNYNEKLFF. The CDR3 bases are TGTGCCAGCAGTTACACCAACTATAATGAAAAACTGTTTTTT.

The chain is built from TRBV27 and TRBJ2-1; TRBD2 matches 8 bases. Trimming took 7 bases from V and 0 from J; bases not matched to a gene: 5. Germline CDR1 and CDR2: MNHEY and SMNVEV (reference sequence). The CDR3 contains 15 residues. The CDR3 spells CASTGGGPSYNEQFF. CDR3 nucleotides: TGTGCCAGCACGGGCGGGGGGCCCTCCTACAATGAGCAGTTCTTC.

This clonotype showed up just a few times. V gene TRBV19 combines with J gene TRBJ2-1, with a tentative D call TRBD2 (6 bases). Germline assignment: CDR1 LNHDA and CDR2 SQIVND (reference sequence). The CDR3 consists of 14 residues. Trimming left V 5 bases short and J 9 bases short, with 17 bases between. In nucleotides, the CDR3 is TGTGCCAGTAGTTCCGTCGGGAGCTTCGGTGAGCAGTTCTTC. This codes for CASSSVGSFGEQFF. The full variable domain, with the rest looked up from reference TRBV19 and TRBJ2-1, is DGGITQSPKYLFRKEGQNVTLSCEQNLNHDAMYWYRQDPGQGLRLIYYSQIVNDFQKGDIAEGYSVSREKKESFPLTVTSAQKNPTAFYLCASSSVGSFGEQFFGPGTRLTVL.